This record looks at one T cell receptor beta chain sequence and its context. The target antigen is unknown. The entry originates in a study of blood T cells in healthy people across ages. General observations from the study: The lack of PBMC sorting stopped any conclusive naive versus antigen-experienced comparison. Roughly linear declines in TCR beta diversity per million T cells occurred with age.

For the second PCR, which ran for roughly 6 to 11 cycles, a sample-barcoded 5' primer and a J-beta primer mix were used. Each CDR3 protein is one row after TCRdb ran MiXCR on the 5' RACE reads. The table has about 1.6 million distinct CDR3 sequences, 30% to 35% seen once; the top ten hold roughly 10%. The V end lost 1 base, the J end lost 2 bases, and 8 bases lay between the germline ends. This CDR3 has 14 residues. Germline V gives CDR1 LGHDT, CDR2 YNNKEL (reference sequence). This chain joins TRBV3-1 and TRBJ1-2, with D hard to call. This sequence originates from a woman in her twenties or thirties in good health. Source material: blood. Written as DNA, the CDR3 is TGTGCCAGCAGCCAAGCTGTGGGGAACTATGGCTACACCTTC. This translates into CASSQAVGNYGYTF.